This T cell receptor (beta chain) stems from a study of human T cells and chemical hapten exposure. Across the whole study: After 6 days, upper back 0.01% DPC patch tests were scored.

The table lists this clonotype with many counts. Each CDR3 protein gets one entry after TCRdb re-called the RACE reads with MiXCR. The sample has about 90,000 distinct CDR3 sequences, roughly a tenth seen once. V lost 1 base and J lost 1, with 6 bases in between. CDR1 is SGHNT and CDR2 is YENEEA in the germline V gene. The CDR3 sequence is 14 residues long. The time point is: patch test 1, 2 weeks after DPC sensitization. Regarding treatment: therapeutic diphenylcyclopropenone sensitization with weekly scalp DPC. The V and J genes are TRBV11-3 and TRBJ2-3; no firm D call. This material consisted of whole blood, taken in connection with sensitization to the hapten diphenylcyclopropenone (DPC). This clonotype originated in a man in his forties with alopecia areata. Some clones in this sample may be carry-over from other donors' samples. The CDR3 nucleotides read TGTGCCAGCAGCTTAGGCCCGCGCACAGATACGCAGTATTTT. This codes for CASSLGPRTDTQYF.